This T cell receptor (beta chain) was obtained from a study of Ad26.COV2.S vaccination and SARS-CoV-2 variants. Overall study results and limits: Measurements of TCR breadth and depth may have given underestimates of the total T cell responses.

The CDR3 is made up of 12 amino acids. Germline CDR1 SGHAT, CDR2 FQNNGV. V was cut by 4 bases and J by 6 bases, with 7 bases left in between. This sample's treatment: about 20 received Ad26.COV2.S at low or high dose, single or two shots; about five received placebo; per-sample allocation not given. All samples were drawn on day 63, counting from the first vaccine or placebo injection. Vaccination used an Ad26 vector expressing Wuhan-strain SARS-CoV-2 spike. With respect to this clone: What it binds is not known.

Sequenced by immunoSEQ multiplex PCR; TCRdb stores in-frame clones only, minus some. This sample has 350,000 to 400,000 clones, with 70% to 90% found just once. The receptor's source is a person between 18 and 65 years old who received the Ad26.COV2.S COVID-19 vaccine or a placebo. Source: peripheral blood, taken in a trial of Ad26.COV2.S vaccine versus placebo. The V gene is TRBV11-2, the J gene TRBJ2-1; D not certain. This CDR3 is CASSSPSNEQFF. The DNA of the CDR3 is TGTGCCAGCAGCTCGCCATCCAATGAGCAGTTCTTC.